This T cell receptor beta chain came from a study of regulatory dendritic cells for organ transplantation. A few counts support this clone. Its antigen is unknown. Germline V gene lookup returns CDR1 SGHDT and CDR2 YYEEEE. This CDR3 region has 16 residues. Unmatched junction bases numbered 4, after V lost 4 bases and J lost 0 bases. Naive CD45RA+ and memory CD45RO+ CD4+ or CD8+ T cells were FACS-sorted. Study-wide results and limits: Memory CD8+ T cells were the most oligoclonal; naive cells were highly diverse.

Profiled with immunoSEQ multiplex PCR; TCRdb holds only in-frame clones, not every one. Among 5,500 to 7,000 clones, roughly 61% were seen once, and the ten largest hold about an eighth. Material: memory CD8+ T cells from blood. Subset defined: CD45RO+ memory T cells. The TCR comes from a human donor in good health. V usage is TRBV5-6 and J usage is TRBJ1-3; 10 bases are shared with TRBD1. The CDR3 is CASSRDRGYSGNTIYF. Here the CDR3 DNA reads TGTGCCAGCAGCAGGGACAGGGGCTACTCTGGAAACACCATATATTTT.